This TCR beta chain was captured in a study of blood T cell repertoires in COVID-19. Across the study: Sites across the United States, Italy and Spain contributed samples from acute and convalescent COVID-19.

The CDR3 covers 13 residues. The V and J ends lost 4 bases and 6 bases respectively, with 13 bases between them. Germline V gene sequence: CDR1 GTSNPN, CDR2 SVGIG (reference sequence). Sequencing was performed with immunoSEQ multiplex PCR; in TCRdb, only in-frame clones are kept and a portion is missing. The sample has about 89,000 clones; approximately 88% are singletons. The J gene is TRBJ1-5, the V gene TRBV30; D is unresolved. The clonotype was recovered from a man aged 60 to 75 with acute or convalescent COVID-19. Sequencing was carried out using peripheral blood. CDR3 DNA sequence: TGTGCCTGGAATCAACAGCCTACTCAGCCCCAGCATTTT. It is translated as CAWNQQPTQPQHF. The full variable domain, in which reference TRBV30 and TRBJ1-5 provide the parts outside the CDR3, is SQTIHQWPATLVQPVGSPLSLECTVEGTSNPNLYWYRQAAGRGLQLLFYSVGIGQISSEVPQNLSASRPQDRQFILSSKKLLLSDSGFYLCAWNQQPTQPQHFGDGTRLSIL.